A selection of T cell receptor beta chains follows, all from one sample in a study of cytomegalovirus exposure and HLA in healthy donors. Generated by immunoSEQ multiplex PCR, the TCRdb table keeps only in-frame clones and is missing some. This sample's table has some 200,000 clones. The specimen was PBMCs. The receptors originated from a boy younger than 18 in good health and CMV-seronegative. CDR3s include the opening cysteine and the closing phenylalanine or tryptophan. Each record gives: clone size, V gene, D gene, J gene, CDR3 protein, CDR3 DNA. The D gene is left open where the match is weak. Only part of the rows carry a size: once, few, many, or a class if the clone is expanded.

NA	TRBV19	NA	TRBJ1-2	CASSAVEFGYTF	TGTGCCAGTAGCGCGGTGGAATTTGGCTACACCTTC
NA	TRBV18	NA	TRBJ1-2	CASSPLGGDGYTF	TGTGCCAGCTCACCCCTGGGTGGAGATGGCTACACCTTC
NA	TRBV7-3	TRBD2	TRBJ2-3	CASSYLTSGDTDTQYF	TGTGCCAGCAGCTACTTGACTAGCGGGGACACAGATACGCAGTATTTT
NA	TRBV30	NA	TRBJ2-5	CAWESRLQETQYF	TGTGCCTGGGAGTCCAGGCTCCAAGAGACCCAGTACTTC
NA	TRBV6-1	TRBD2	TRBJ2-1	CASSVASGGYEQFF	TGTGCCAGCAGTGTCGCTAGCGGGGGTTATGAGCAGTTCTTC
NA	TRBV19	NA	TRBJ1-1	CASSPLGRSNTEAFF	TGTGCCAGTAGTCCGCTGGGCCGAAGTAACACTGAAGCTTTCTTT
NA	TRBV9	NA	TRBJ1-4	CASSAPPLEKLFF	TGTGCCAGCAGCGCTCCCCCCCTAGAAAAACTGTTTTTT
NA	TRBV15	NA	TRBJ1-1	CATSGNRNTEAFF	TGTGCCACCAGCGGTAACAGGAACACTGAAGCTTTCTTT
NA	TRBV11-2	TRBD1	TRBJ1-1	CASRNRQGRNTEAFF	TGTGCCAGCAGGAACCGACAGGGAAGAAACACTGAAGCTTTCTTT
NA	TRBV6-5	NA	TRBJ2-2	CASSYSTGTNTGELFF	TGTGCCAGCAGTTACTCGACGGGGACGAACACCGGGGAGCTGTTTTTT
NA	TRBV7-8	TRBD2	TRBJ2-7	CASSLGLAGGVYEQYF	TGTGCCAGCAGCTTAGGACTAGCGGGGGGGGTCTACGAGCAGTACTTC
NA	TRBV6-5	TRBD2	TRBJ2-7	CASLTRGGSEQYF	TGTGCCAGCCTTACTCGGGGGGGCAGCGAGCAGTACTTC
NA	TRBV2	NA	TRBJ1-5	CASTADRLSNQPQHF	TGTGCCAGCACTGCCGACAGGCTTAGCAATCAGCCCCAGCATTTT
NA	TRBV18	NA	TRBJ2-7	CASSPGKLSSYEQYF	TGTGCCAGCTCACCGGGTAAACTAAGCTCCTACGAGCAGTACTTC
NA	TRBV6-1	NA	TRBJ1-2	CASSDQGYGYTF	TGTGCCAGCAGTGATCAGGGCTATGGCTACACCTTC
NA	TRBV27	NA	TRBJ1-4	CASSLNGVGRKLFF	TGTGCCAGCAGTTTAAATGGGGTGGGGCGGAAACTGTTTTTT
NA	TRBV7-2	TRBD2	TRBJ2-7	CASSLGTSEYEQYF	TGTGCCAGCAGCCTGGGGACTAGCGAGTACGAGCAGTACTTC
NA	TRBV27	TRBD1	TRBJ2-1	CASSLLSTGGRWEQFF	TGTGCCAGCAGTTTATTGTCGACAGGGGGCCGTTGGGAGCAGTTCTTC
NA	TRBV7-9	TRBD1	TRBJ1-2	CASSSKGQSGGYGYTF	TGTGCCAGCAGCTCCAAGGGACAGTCAGGCGGCTATGGCTACACCTTC
NA	TRBV15	TRBD2	TRBJ2-3	CATSRDRLAGGADTQYF	TGTGCCACCAGCAGAGATAGGCTAGCGGGGGGGGCAGATACGCAGTATTTT
NA	TRBV7-3	NA	TRBJ1-1	CASSPSGTLNTEAFF	TGTGCCAGCAGCCCCTCCGGGACACTGAACACTGAAGCTTTCTTT
NA	TRBV2	TRBD1	TRBJ1-2	CASSEYPPRTGSGTF	TGTGCCAGCAGTGAATACCCACCCCGGACAGGCTCGGGGACCTTC
NA	TRBV6-1	NA	TRBJ1-1	CASSSRGGTEAFF	TGTGCCAGCAGTTCTCGGGGGGGTACTGAAGCTTTCTTT
NA	TRBV12-5	TRBD1	TRBJ2-1	CASAWDSYNEQFF	TGTGCTAGTGCCTGGGACAGCTACAATGAGCAGTTCTTC
NA	TRBV14	NA	TRBJ1-6	CASSLLGGVFSSPLHF	TGTGCCAGCAGCCTTCTTGGCGGCGTTTTTAGTTCACCCCTCCACTTT
NA	TRBV6-1	NA	TRBJ1-1	CASSERWEGMNTEAFF	TGTGCCAGCAGTGAAAGGTGGGAGGGGATGAACACTGAAGCTTTCTTT
NA	TRBV5-1	NA	TRBJ1-2	CASSSEPGLNYGYTF	TGCGCCAGCAGCTCTGAGCCAGGTCTTAACTATGGCTACACCTTC
NA	TRBV30	NA	TRBJ1-2	CAWEAGDGYTF	TGTGCCTGGGAGGCAGGGGACGGCTACACCTTC
NA	TRBV5-6	NA	TRBJ1-1	CASSLARDTEAFF	TGTGCCAGCAGCTTGGCCCGAGACACTGAAGCTTTCTTT
NA	TRBV18	NA	TRBJ1-1	CASSLGRTEAFF	TGTGCCAGCTCACTGGGGCGCACTGAAGCTTTCTTT
NA	TRBV27	TRBD2	TRBJ2-7	CASRLAGGPYEQYF	TGTGCCAGCAGACTAGCGGGGGGGCCCTACGAGCAGTACTTC
NA	TRBV5-1	NA	TRBJ2-3	CASSSDLISTDTQYF	TGCGCCAGCAGCTCAGACTTGATTAGCACAGATACGCAGTATTTT
medium-sized	TRBV28	NA	TRBJ1-1	CASSLEAALLENTEAFF	TGTGCCAGCAGTTTAGAGGCAGCACTCTTAGAGAACACTGAAGCTTTCTTT
NA	TRBV2	NA	TRBJ1-4	CASSTDRYNEKLFF	TGTGCCAGCAGTACCGACAGGTATAATGAAAAACTGTTTTTT
NA	TRBV4-1	TRBD1	TRBJ1-1	CASSPGQGVPPEAFF	TGCGCCAGCAGCCCGGGACAGGGCGTCCCCCCTGAAGCTTTCTTT
NA	TRBV14	NA	TRBJ2-7	CASSQSYEQYF	TGTGCCAGCAGCCAGAGTTACGAGCAGTACTTC
NA	TRBV28	NA	TRBJ1-1	CASKPGMNTEAFF	TGTGCTAGCAAACCCGGGATGAACACTGAAGCTTTCTTT
NA	TRBV7-9	NA	TRBJ2-1	CASSLALALEQFF	TGTGCCAGCAGCTTAGCCCTAGCACTTGAGCAGTTCTTC
NA	TRBV18	NA	TRBJ1-1	CASSPDATAMTSAEAFF	TGTGCCAGCTCACCAGACGCGACAGCGATGACTAGTGCTGAAGCTTTCTTT
NA	TRBV4-3	NA	TRBJ2-5	CASSLRRGTQETQYF	TGCGCCAGCAGCCTCCGAAGGGGTACCCAAGAGACCCAGTACTTC
NA	TRBV11-3	TRBD2	TRBJ2-2	CASSLDERGGKKNTGELFF	TGTGCCAGCAGCTTAGACGAGCGGGGGGGCAAGAAGAACACCGGGGAGCTGTTTTTT
NA	TRBV19	NA	TRBJ2-6	CASSPSLSGANVLTF	TGTGCCAGTAGTCCCTCCCTCTCTGGGGCCAACGTCCTGACTTTC
NA	TRBV5-1	TRBD1	TRBJ1-2	CASSSGTGLGGYTF	TGCGCCAGCAGCTCCGGGACAGGGCTGGGTGGCTACACCTTC
NA	TRBV30	NA	TRBJ1-1	CAWGASEAFF	TGTGCCTGGGGGGCCTCGGAGGCTTTCTTT
NA	TRBV4-1	NA	TRBJ2-2	CASSQGTAGPLGGELFF	TGCGCCAGCAGCCAAGGGACAGCGGGGCCCCTCGGAGGGGAGCTGTTTTTT
NA	TRBV7-3	NA	TRBJ1-1	CASSSDRNTEAFF	TGTGCCAGCAGCTCGGACAGAAACACTGAAGCTTTCTTT
NA	TRBV5-4	NA	TRBJ1-2	CASSSADYYGYTF	TGTGCCAGCAGCTCGGCGGATTACTATGGCTACACCTTC
NA	TRBV28	NA	TRBJ2-2	CASLFLNTGELFF	TGTGCCAGTCTTTTTTTGAACACCGGGGAGCTGTTTTTT
NA	TRBV4-2	NA	TRBJ1-2	CASSPALARTNYGYTF	TGTGCCAGCAGCCCAGCGTTGGCCAGAACTAACTATGGCTACACCTTC
NA	TRBV9	TRBD1	TRBJ1-3	CASSDRGSGNTIYF	TGTGCCAGCAGCGACAGGGGTTCTGGAAACACCATATATTTT
NA	TRBV5-5	NA	TRBJ1-1	CASSLQDEAFF	TGTGCCAGCAGCCTCCAGGATGAAGCTTTCTTT
NA	TRBV6-6	TRBD1	TRBJ1-1	CASSGTVGNTEAFF	TGTGCCAGCAGTGGGACAGTGGGGAACACTGAAGCTTTCTTT
NA	TRBV2	TRBD2	TRBJ2-1	CASSLAGGAAEQFF	TGTGCCAGCAGTCTAGCGGGGGGAGCAGCTGAGCAGTTCTTC
NA	TRBV19	NA	TRBJ2-7	CASSKVGDTSYEQYF	TGTGCCAGTAGTAAGGTAGGGGACACATCCTACGAGCAGTACTTC
NA	TRBV19	TRBD1	TRBJ1-2	CASSSGQGVGGYTF	TGTGCCAGTAGTTCGGGACAGGGGGTAGGTGGCTACACCTTC